This T cell receptor (beta chain) was observed in a study of molecular identifiers for immune sequencing clone quantification. This clonotype was seen repeatedly, ten times or more. Naive CD8 T cells were sorted as CD8+CD4-CCR7+CD45RA+. TCRdb analysed the PCR reads with MiXCR anew, one entry per CDR3 protein. The sample holds approximately 20,000 distinct CDR3 sequences; 21% are singletons and the top ten take approximately 6.4%. This TCR was recovered from a human donor in good health. Some libraries in this study had Jurkat cell RNA spiked in. Material for sequencing was naive CD8+ T cells from blood, with Jurkat cell RNA spiked in. Subset: FACS-sorted CD8+CD4-CCR7+CD45RA+ naive T cells.

The CDR3 DNA is TGTGCCAGCAGTTTATTTGACAGCTCGCAGGATACGCAGTATTTT. This sequence encodes CASSLFDSSQDTQYF. This chain uses TRBV28 with TRBJ2-3; weak D call: TRBD1 (5 bases). Germline assignment: CDR1 MDHEN and CDR2 SYDVKM. CDR3 length: 15 amino acids. Trimming removed 1 base from V and 6 bases from J, with 14 bases in between.